This passage covers 13 T cell receptor beta chains from one sample sequenced in a study of blood T cell repertoires in COVID-19. This table comes from immunoSEQ multiplex PCR, and its TCRdb copy is limited to in-frame clones, with some not included. Of 99,000 or so clones detected, about three quarters appear once; the ten largest clones hold roughly a fifth. Material: peripheral blood. The receptors shown here come from a woman aged 70-85 years with acute or convalescent COVID-19.

This chain connects TRBV19 to TRBJ2-2; tentative D call: TRBD1 (5 bases). Germline CDR1 LNHDA, CDR2 SQIVND (reference sequence). Between the trimmed V and J ends, which lost 5 bases and 9 bases, there was a span of 10 bases. This CDR3 has 12 residues. CDR3 coding DNA: TGTGCCAGTAGTCAGGGAACCAGGGAGCTGTTTTTT. Translated: CASSQGTRELFF.

The rearrangement joins TRBV3-1 (or the pseudogene TRBV3-2) to TRBJ2-6, with D perhaps matching TRBD2 (5 bases). The V and J ends lost 2 bases and 1 base respectively, with 15 bases between them. The CDR3 contains 18 residues. The germline gives CDR1 LGHDT, CDR2 YNNKEL (reference sequence). DNA of the CDR3: TGTGCCAGCAGCCAACCGCCTACTCGAGGGTCTGGGGCCAACGTCCTGACTTTC. Protein: CASSQPPTRGSGANVLTF.

J is TRBJ1-1 and V is TRBV19; maybe TRBD1 (6 bases). This CDR3 contains 15 residues. Germline CDR1 reads LNHDA; CDR2 reads SQIVND (reference sequence). V lost 9 bases and J lost 11, with 28 bases in between. Here the CDR3 DNA reads TGTGCCAGCAGAAATAACATCCGGGACAACTCGTATGCTTTCTTT. Translated: CASRNNIRDNSYAFF. Full variable domain (rest looked up from reference TRBV19 and TRBJ1-1): DGGITQSPKYLFRKEGQNVTLSCEQNLNHDAMYWYRQDPGQGLRLIYYSQIVNDFQKGDIAEGYSVSREKKESFPLTVTSAQKNPTAFYLCASRNNIRDNSYAFFGQGTRLTVV.

This chain connects TRBV5-1 to TRBJ2-7, with D uncertain. From germline, CDR1 is SGHRS and CDR2 YFSETQ. The CDR3 has 15 amino acids. Trimming shortened V by 0 bases and J by 2 bases, and 12 bases separated the two germline ends. CDR3 residues: CASSLGSWQTYEQYF. The CDR3 region has the DNA TGCGCCAGCAGCTTGGGCTCTTGGCAGACCTACGAGCAGTACTTC. Drawing the rest from reference TRBV5-1 and TRBJ2-7, the complete variable domain is KAGVTQTPRYLIKTRGQQVTLSCSPISGHRSVSWYQQTPGQGLQFLFEYFSETQRNKGNFPGRFSGRQFSNSRSEMNVSTLELGDSALYLCASSLGSWQTYEQYFGPGTRLTVT.

The J gene is TRBJ1-1, the V gene TRBV2; TRBD1 is a possible D gene (6 bases). Trimming stripped 5 bases from V and 5 bases from J, with 15 bases between. The length of the CDR3 is 14 residues. Germline assignment: CDR1 SNHLY and CDR2 FYNNEI. CDR3 in DNA: TGTGCCAGCAGTCGAGACAGGCGGGTAACTGAAGCTTTCTTT. Translating it yields CASSRDRRVTEAFF.

This clone was observed a single time. V usage is TRBV13 and J usage is TRBJ2-2; TRBD1 aligns across 8 bases. After removal of 5 bases from V and 7 bases from J, the junction contained 15 bases not matched to a gene. The germline CDR1 and CDR2 sequences are PRHDT and FYEKMQ (reference sequence). The CDR3 consists of 17 residues. The CDR3 protein is CASSHLSTGAFGGELFF. In DNA form, the CDR3 reads TGTGCCAGCAGCCACCTCTCGACAGGGGCGTTTGGCGGGGAGCTGTTTTTT.

This chain links TRBV3-1 (or the pseudogene TRBV3-2) with TRBJ2-3; 10 bases map to TRBD2. Germline V gives CDR1 LGHDT, CDR2 YNNKEL (reference sequence). V lost 0 bases to trimming and J lost 6 bases; unmatched junction nucleotides: 6. The CDR3 consists of 16 residues. The CDR3 bases are TGTGCCAGCAGCCAAGAGAGCGGGGGGGCCAGGGATACGCAGTATTTT. Amino acid sequence: CASSQESGGARDTQYF.

The genes are TRBV2 and TRBJ1-6; 8 positions match TRBD1. CDR1 and CDR2 (germline): SNHLY, FYNNEI. The junction had 11 bases not matched to a gene; V was cut back by 4 bases and J by 15 bases. This CDR3 spans 14 amino acids. The CDR3 coding sequence is TGTGCCAGCAGTGGGGGACAGGCTCTAGCTGACCTCCACTTT. Protein sequence: CASSGGQALADLHF.

Concerning this clone itself: At one of its ends the junction is not consistent with the germline gene, which may arise from a read error. The J gene is TRBJ2-1, the V gene TRBV6-5; 7 nucleotides line up with TRBD2. The germline gives CDR1 MNHEY, CDR2 SVGAGI. The CDR3 spans 13 residues. CDR3 residues: CASSYSTRGGALF. The DNA of the CDR3 is TGTGCCAGCAGTTACTCGACCCGGGGAGGGGCCCTCTTC.

The gene calls are TRBV19 and TRBJ1-6; TRBD1 matches 7 bases. With 7 bases clipped from V and 8 bases from J, the junction kept 11 bases outside the gene matches. Germline V lookup: CDR1 LNHDA, CDR2 SQIVND (reference sequence). The CDR3 totals 15 residues. The CDR3: CASTPGDRADSPLHF. The CDR3 DNA follows: TGTGCCAGTACGCCCGGCGACAGGGCAGATTCACCCCTCCACTTT.

The rearrangement uses TRBV12-3 or TRBV12-4 and TRBJ1-1; D possibly corresponds to TRBD1 (6 bases). Trimming left V 7 bases short and J 4 bases short, with 13 bases between. CDR3 length: 13 amino acids. CDR3 residues: CASTRLQGTEAFF. CDR3 sequence (DNA): TGTGCCAGCACCAGATTACAGGGCACTGAAGCTTTCTTT.

This clone was seen just once. The V gene is TRBV15, the J gene TRBJ1-5; D might be TRBD1 (5 bases). Germline CDR1 LNHNV, CDR2 YYDKDF (reference sequence). This CDR3 comprises 15 residues. Trimming took off 3 bases at V and 5 bases at J, with 14 bases between the two ends. CDR3 loop: CATSRAGGDYQPQHF. DNA for the CDR3: TGTGCCACCAGCAGGGCCGGGGGGGACTATCAGCCCCAGCATTTT.

The V and J genes are TRBV18 and TRBJ2-1, with unresolved D. From germline, CDR1 is KGHSH and CDR2 LQKENI. The CDR3 contains 13 residues. Trimming removed 3 bases at V and 8 bases at J, with 11 bases between. Here the CDR3 DNA reads TGTGCCAGCTCACCTAGAGGTGGTGATGAGCAGTTCTTC. This codes for CASSPRGGDEQFF.